This record covers a single T cell receptor beta chain. No antigen is known for it. Sequencing used immunoSEQ multiplex PCR; TCRdb keeps in-frame clones, though not all of them. This repertoire shows 300,000 to 400,000 clones, 70% to 90% found once; its top ten account for roughly 10%. This entry is derived from a study of Ad26.COV2.S vaccination and SARS-CoV-2 variants. This CDR3 has 16 residues. The germline V gene encodes CDR1 ENHRY and CDR2 SYGVKD. J lost 6 bases, V lost 0 bases, and 10 bases had no gene match. Study findings and constraints: Spike-specific CD8+ and CD4+ T cell responses reportedly showed substantial breadth after vaccination.

The treatment is: 15 to 20 received Ad26.COV2.S at low or high dose, single or two shots; a few received placebo; per-sample allocation not given. The study sampled participants on day 63 after the first vaccine or placebo injection. An Ad26 vector expressing Wuhan-strain SARS-CoV-2 spike served as the vaccine. J is TRBJ1-2 and V is TRBV10-3; 7 positions match TRBD1. The sequenced sample was peripheral blood, obtained in a trial of Ad26.COV2.S vaccine versus placebo. The clonotype was recovered from a person between 18 and 65 years old who received the Ad26.COV2.S COVID-19 vaccine or a placebo. The CDR3 coding sequence is TGTGCCATCAGTGAGTCGATTTCCCCGACAGGGAATGGCTACACCTTC. This gives the protein CAISESISPTGNGYTF.